A selection of T cell receptor beta chains follows, all from one sample in a study of naive and memory T cell subsets. In TCRdb, the UMI-ligation and nested PCR reads were re-called with MiXCR into one record per CDR3 protein. This table holds more than 120,000 distinct CDR3 sequences, about a fifth found once. Sample: naive CD8+ T cells from blood. The source is a human donor in good health. The CDR3 runs from the conserved cysteine through the conserved F or W. D genes are given only for firm matches. Size is omitted from some rows. Given values are once, few, many or a class for expanded clones.

CDR3: CASREPGGYNEQFF
DNA: TGTGCCAGCAGGGAGCCGGGAGGATACAATGAGCAGTTCTTC
D: TRBD2
V: TRBV6-1
size: few
J: TRBJ2-1
length: 14

CDR3: CASSFQGLYNEQFF
DNA: TGTGCCAGCAGCTTTCAGGGCTTGTACAATGAGCAGTTCTTC
D: NA
V: TRBV5-5
size: few
J: TRBJ2-1
length: 14

CDR3: CASSIALNQPQHF
DNA: TGTGCCAGTAGTATAGCGCTCAATCAGCCCCAGCATTTT
D: NA
V: TRBV19
size: few
J: TRBJ1-5
length: 13

CDR3: CASSELAGGPYNEQFF
DNA: TGTGCCAGCAGTGAATTAGCGGGAGGACCCTACAATGAGCAGTTCTTC
D: TRBD2
V: TRBV6-1
size: few
J: TRBJ2-1
length: 16

CDR3: CASSEMRGFAEQYF
DNA: TGCGCCAGCAGTGAGATGAGGGGATTTGCCGAGCAGTACTTC
D: NA
V: TRBV10-2
size: few
J: TRBJ2-7
length: 14

CDR3: CASSPQDIGLGNTEAFF
DNA: TGTGCCAGCAGTCCCCAGGATATTGGGCTGGGGAACACTGAAGCTTTCTTT
D: NA
V: TRBV6-2/TRBV6-3
size: NA
J: TRBJ1-1
length: 17

CDR3: CASSQVDNEQFF
DNA: TGCGCCAGCAGCCAAGTAGACAATGAGCAGTTCTTC
D: NA
V: TRBV4-1
size: few
J: TRBJ2-1
length: 12

CDR3: CASRTTGDSTEAFF
DNA: TGTGCCAGCAGAACGACAGGGGATAGCACTGAAGCTTTCTTT
D: TRBD1
V: TRBV6-4
size: NA
J: TRBJ1-1
length: 14

CDR3: CASSQEGGGGTEAFF
DNA: TGCGCCAGCAGCCAAGAGGGTGGGGGGGGAACTGAAGCTTTCTTT
D: NA
V: TRBV4-1
size: NA
J: TRBJ1-1
length: 15

CDR3: CASRDTYEQYF
DNA: TGTGCCAGCAGGGATACCTACGAGCAGTACTTC
D: NA
V: TRBV6-2/TRBV6-3
size: NA
J: TRBJ2-7
length: 11

CDR3: CASRPGGAYNEQFF
DNA: TGTGCCAGCAGACCGGGAGGGGCCTACAATGAGCAGTTCTTC
D: TRBD2
V: TRBV6-5
size: few
J: TRBJ2-1
length: 14

CDR3: CAWSVGLYTEAFF
DNA: TGTGCCTGGAGTGTCGGCCTCTACACTGAAGCTTTCTTT
D: NA
V: TRBV30
size: few
J: TRBJ1-1
length: 13

CDR3: CASSRKGDSIAYEQYF
DNA: TGTGCCAGCAGCAGAAAGGGGGACAGTATTGCCTACGAGCAGTACTTC
D: TRBD1
V: TRBV28
size: NA
J: TRBJ2-7
length: 16

CDR3: CASSPGLAGEREQYF
DNA: TGTGCCAGCAGCCCAGGACTAGCGGGAGAACGCGAGCAGTACTTC
D: TRBD2
V: TRBV7-9
size: many
J: TRBJ2-7
length: 15

CDR3: CASSLEGWGQGYNEQFF
DNA: TGCGCCAGCAGCTTGGAGGGGTGGGGCCAGGGGTACAATGAGCAGTTCTTC
D: NA
V: TRBV5-1
size: NA
J: TRBJ2-1
length: 17

CDR3: CASRTANRKLKKRKGARVNTEAFF
DNA: TGTGCCAGCAGGACGGCAAACCGTAAATTAAAAAAGCGAAAAGGAGCCAGGGTGAACACTGAAGCTTTCTTT
D: NA
V: TRBV7-3
size: NA
J: TRBJ1-1
length: 24

CDR3: CASSYGPRKQGSTEAFF
DNA: TGTGCCAGCAGCTACGGTCCCAGAAAACAGGGCAGCACTGAAGCTTTCTTT
D: NA
V: TRBV6-5
size: many
J: TRBJ1-1
length: 17

CDR3: CAIIPPPSGRVYEQFF
DNA: TGTGCCATCATCCCCCCCCCTAGCGGGAGAGTCTATGAGCAGTTCTTC
D: NA
V: TRBV12-1
size: NA
J: TRBJ2-1
length: 16

CDR3: CASSLSSGRAPYEQYF
DNA: TGTGCCAGCAGTTTATCGAGCGGGAGGGCTCCCTACGAGCAGTACTTC
D: TRBD2
V: TRBV27
size: NA
J: TRBJ2-7
length: 16

CDR3: CATRRDATDTQYF
DNA: TGTGCCACCAGACGAGACGCCACAGATACGCAGTATTTT
D: NA
V: TRBV15
size: NA
J: TRBJ2-3
length: 13

CDR3: CASSSGTDNSYEQYF
DNA: TGTGCCAGCAGTTCCGGGACTGACAACTCCTACGAGCAGTACTTC
D: NA
V: TRBV28
size: NA
J: TRBJ2-7
length: 15

CDR3: CASSYPESYEQYF
DNA: TGTGCCAGCAGTTATCCTGAATCCTACGAGCAGTACTTC
D: NA
V: TRBV28
size: NA
J: TRBJ2-7
length: 13

CDR3: CASSSAVLPTIYGSSNQPQHF
DNA: TGTGCCAGCAGCTCCGCCGTTCTCCCCACAATATACGGATCAAGCAATCAGCCCCAGCATTTT
D: NA
V: TRBV6-6
size: NA
J: TRBJ1-5
length: 21

CDR3: CASSLELGDTMEQYF
DNA: TGTGCCAGCAGCTTAGAATTGGGGGACACTATGGAGCAGTACTTC
D: NA
V: TRBV7-9
size: NA
J: TRBJ2-7
length: 15

CDR3: CASSQGRGQLHGYTF
DNA: TGCGCCAGCAGCCAAGGCCGTGGGCAGCTTCACGGCTACACCTTC
D: NA
V: TRBV4-3
size: NA
J: TRBJ1-2
length: 15